The 27 T cell receptor beta chains listed next were all sequenced from one sample in a study of shared clonotypes between healthy human individuals. Only in-frame clones appear in the TCRdb table, and some are missing; sequencing was by immunoSEQ multiplex PCR. The sample contains 2,500,000 or so clones, roughly 93% of which appear only once. Sequencing was carried out using naive CD4+ T cells from PBMCs. Subset of the sample: CD45RA+ positively selected. These receptors all come from a man aged 18 to 29 in good health. Some clones in this sample may be carry-over from other donors' samples.

The gene calls are TRBV6-4 and TRBJ1-2; 7 bases match TRBD1. Germline CDR1 reads MRHNA; CDR2 reads SNTAGT. The CDR3 has 15 residues. V dropped 6 bases and J dropped 2; count of bases not matched to a gene: 9. CDR3 protein: CASRMGTGANYGYTF. In nucleotides, the CDR3 is TGTGCCAGCAGAATGGGCACAGGGGCAAACTATGGCTACACCTTC.

This rearrangement joins TRBV20-1 to TRBJ1-1; D unclear. This CDR3 has 11 amino acids. Germline assignment: CDR1 DFQATT and CDR2 SNEGSKA (reference sequence). Trimming shortened V by 6 bases and J by 7 bases, and 12 bases separated the two germline ends. The DNA of the CDR3 is TGCAGTGCGCGAAACCAGTATGAAGCTTTCTTT. Encoded protein: CSARNQYEAFF.

The chain links TRBV18 to TRBJ1-1; 8 nucleotides match TRBD1. This CDR3 region has 16 residues. Trimming at V came to 0 bases and at J to 1 base, leaving 4 bases not matched to a gene. Germline CDR1 KGHSH, CDR2 LQKENI. The CDR3 is CASSPPGQGGNTEAFF. The DNA of the CDR3 is TGTGCCAGCTCACCACCCGGACAGGGTGGGAACACTGAAGCTTTCTTT.

Comment on this clone: This sample also contains other DNA sequences that code for the same CDR3. The genes are TRBV5-1 and TRBJ2-1; D is unresolved. This CDR3 has 13 residues. Trimming took off 4 bases at V and 4 bases at J, with 9 bases between the two ends. CDR1 is SGHRS and CDR2 is YFSETQ in the germline V gene. The CDR3 loop is CASSPGSYNEQFF. CDR3 bases: TGCGCCAGCAGCCCCGGTTCGTACAATGAGCAGTTCTTC.

The chain recombines TRBV7-2 with TRBJ1-1; D remains ambiguous. CDR3 length: 15 residues. V gave up 1 base and J gave up 1 base, with 10 bases separating them. CDR1 is SGHTA and CDR2 is FQGNSA in the germline V gene. CDR3 sequence reads: CASSLGPQPNTEAFF. CDR3 in DNA: TGTGCCAGCAGCTTAGGCCCCCAACCGAACACTGAAGCTTTCTTT.

This clone occurred once. Other DNA sequences in this specimen translate into the identical CDR3. The gene calls are TRBV19 and TRBJ2-6; D unresolved. The CDR3 has 14 amino acids. CDR1 is LNHDA, CDR2 SQIVND, per germline (reference sequence). V was cut by 5 bases and J by 0 bases, with 5 bases left in between. The CDR3 DNA sequence: TGTGCCAGTAGTCAGGTCTCTGGGGCCAACGTCCTGACTTTC. It translates to CASSQVSGANVLTF.

J is TRBJ2-7 and V is TRBV4-1; TRBD2 matches at 13 bases. After removal of 8 bases from V and 3 bases from J, the junction contained 7 bases not matched to a gene. Germline lookup yields CDR1 MGHRA and CDR2 YSYEKL. CDR3 length: 15 residues. This CDR3 reads CASRSTSGGIYEQYF. The CDR3 DNA reads as TGCGCCAGCCGCTCGACTAGCGGGGGGATCTACGAGCAGTACTTC.

This rearrangement joins TRBV18 to TRBJ1-2, with a possible D match to TRBD1 (5 bases). Germline values: CDR1 KGHSH, CDR2 LQKENI. This CDR3 is 14 amino acids long. Trimming removed 1 base at V and 5 bases at J, with 11 bases between. CDR3 region: CASSPRRGGYGYTF. The CDR3 DNA follows: TGTGCCAGCTCACCACGGCGGGGGGGGTATGGCTACACCTTC.

On this clone itself: This sample also contains other DNA sequences that code for the same CDR3. The V call is TRBV7-2, the J call TRBJ2-1; 12 nucleotides line up with TRBD2. Trimming took 2 bases from V and 10 from J; bases not matched to a gene: 9. Looked up from germline, CDR1 is SGHTA and CDR2 is FQGNSA. CDR3 length: 16 residues. CDR3 sequence: CASSLIGLAGGGEQFF. The CDR3 DNA reads TGTGCCAGCAGCTTAATCGGGCTAGCGGGAGGGGGGGAGCAGTTCTTC.

The gene calls are TRBV6-5 and TRBJ2-2; D gene ambiguous. V was trimmed by 7 bases and J by 2 bases, leaving 5 bases between them. The CDR3 covers 12 residues. Germline V gene data show CDR1 as MNHEY and CDR2 as SVGAGI. The CDR3 DNA follows: TGTGCCAGCATCGGCAACACCGGGGAGCTGTTTTTT. Its translation: CASIGNTGELFF.

CDR3 loop: CASSIWTSGRASETQYF. In DNA form, the CDR3 reads TGTGCCAGCAGCATCTGGACTAGCGGGAGGGCCAGTGAGACCCAGTACTTC. This rearrangement joins TRBV7-9 to TRBJ2-5, with 15 bases identical to TRBD2. From germline, CDR1 is SEHNR and CDR2 FQNEAQ (reference sequence). V lost 5 bases, J lost 5 bases, and 9 bases stayed unmatched. This CDR3 is built from 17 residues.

The rearrangement joins TRBV5-1 to TRBJ2-4; no clear D gene. The germline V and J ends were trimmed by 6 bases and 6 bases, with 16 bases remaining between them. This CDR3 has 14 amino acids. CDR1 is SGHRS, CDR2 YFSETQ, per germline. The chain's CDR3 is CASTPVGSGNIQYF. CDR3 DNA sequence: TGCGCCAGCACCCCAGTAGGGTCGGGAAACATTCAGTACTTC.

The CDR3 region is CSAESGRAGDTQYF. The CDR3, as DNA: TGCAGCGCCGAAAGCGGGAGGGCCGGAGATACGCAGTATTTT. The rearrangement links TRBV29-1 to TRBJ2-3, with 10 bases fitting TRBD2. The germline V gene has CDR1 SQVTM and CDR2 ANQGSEA. The junction had 9 bases not matched to a gene; V was cut back by 7 bases and J by 5 bases. The CDR3 is made up of 14 amino acids.

The chain combines TRBV30 with TRBJ2-7; D gene unclear. The CDR3 sequence is 11 residues long. Germline lookup yields CDR1 GTSNPN and CDR2 SVGIG (reference sequence). V gave up 0 bases and J gave up 5 bases, with 5 bases separating them. CDR3 in amino acids: CAWSVYHEQYF. CDR3 sequence (DNA): TGTGCCTGGAGTGTCTACCACGAGCAGTACTTC.

J is TRBJ1-1 and V is TRBV11-2, with 9 positions matching TRBD1. Germline CDR1 SGHAT, CDR2 FQNNGV. V gave up 5 bases and J gave up 4 bases; unmatched junction bases: 11. The CDR3 extends over 16 amino acids. The CDR3 sequence: CASSHIPGQGGTEAFF. CDR3 coding DNA: TGTGCCAGCAGCCACATACCGGGACAGGGAGGCACTGAAGCTTTCTTT.

V usage is TRBV30 and J usage is TRBJ2-7, with D tentatively TRBD1 (6 bases). Trimming shortened V by 0 bases and J by 2 bases, and 14 bases separated the two germline ends. CDR3 length: 15 residues. The germline V gene has CDR1 GTSNPN and CDR2 SVGIG (reference sequence). This CDR3 reads CAWSVLGRGTYEQYF. In DNA form, the CDR3 reads TGTGCCTGGAGTGTACTCGGCAGGGGAACCTACGAGCAGTACTTC.

This rearrangement joins TRBV2 to TRBJ1-4; no clear D. CDR1 SNHLY and CDR2 FYNNEI come from the germline V gene. The V and J ends lost 4 bases and 6 bases respectively, with 15 bases between them. The CDR3 totals 15 residues. This CDR3 is CASSGAERAYEKLFF. The CDR3 bases are TGTGCCAGCAGTGGGGCCGAGCGAGCCTATGAAAAACTGTTTTTT.

The V gene is TRBV4-1, the J gene TRBJ2-3, with D perhaps matching TRBD2 (6 bases). Per the germline V gene, CDR1 is MGHRA and CDR2 is YSYEKL. Trimming stripped 0 bases from V and 2 bases from J, with 12 bases between. The CDR3 consists of 16 residues. DNA for the CDR3: TGCGCCAGCAGCCAAGATGCGGGGCGCCCCACAGATACGCAGTATTTT. Protein product: CASSQDAGRPTDTQYF.

V usage is TRBV28 and J usage is TRBJ1-1, with D uncertain. V gave up 11 bases and J gave up 0 bases, with 13 bases separating them. The CDR3 covers 13 residues. In germline, CDR1 is MDHEN, CDR2 SYDVKM. The DNA for the CDR3 is TGTGCCGCGGCGCCGGGGTTGAACACTGAAGCTTTCTTT. Its protein is CAAAPGLNTEAFF. Full variable domain (rest looked up from reference TRBV28 and TRBJ1-1): DVKVTQSSRYLVKRTGEKVFLECVQDMDHENMFWYRQDPGLGLRLIYFSYDVKMKEKGDIPEGYSVSREKKERFSLILESASTNQTSMYLCAAAPGLNTEAFFGQGTRLTVV.

This chain uses TRBV4-1 with TRBJ2-7, with D perhaps TRBD2 (6 bases). The CDR3 spans 17 residues. Per germline, CDR1 MGHRA and CDR2 YSYEKL. Trimming cost V 1 base and J 0 bases, with 16 bases left between them. The CDR3 loop is CASSQALARHFSYEQYF. The CDR3, as DNA: TGCGCCAGCAGCCAAGCCCTAGCGAGACACTTCTCCTACGAGCAGTACTTC.

The J gene is TRBJ1-2, the V gene TRBV28; no clear D. The CDR3 spans 13 residues. Germline V lookup: CDR1 MDHEN, CDR2 SYDVKM. Deletions cut 3 bases from V and 4 bases from J, with 9 bases between. The CDR3, as DNA: TGTGCCAGCAGTTTCCCCCAGATCTATGGCTACACCTTC. This encodes CASSFPQIYGYTF.

The CDR3 DNA is TGTGCCAGCAGCTTACGGGCTAGCGGTACCGGGGAGCTGTTTTTT. Its protein is CASSLRASGTGELFF. This sequence joins TRBV11-1 and TRBJ2-2; 7 nucleotides align to TRBD2. This CDR3 is built from 15 residues. Germline V lookup: CDR1 SGHAT, CDR2 FQDESV (reference sequence). The junction had 5 bases not matched to a gene; V was cut back by 2 bases and J by 5 bases.

This chain uses TRBV4-1 with TRBJ1-5, with 12 positions matching TRBD1. V dropped 4 bases and J dropped 4; count of bases not matched to a gene: 11. Germline CDR1 MGHRA, CDR2 YSYEKL. CDR3 length: 18 amino acids. CDR3 amino acids: CASSPTGTGGVRNQPQHF. As DNA, the CDR3 is TGCGCCAGCAGCCCAACCGGGACAGGGGGCGTGAGAAATCAGCCCCAGCATTTT.

The rearrangement links TRBV14 to TRBJ2-5; 10 bases are a match to TRBD2. V gave up 4 bases and J gave up 1 base; unmatched junction bases: 6. The germline V gene encodes CDR1 SGHDN and CDR2 FVKESK. The length of the CDR3 is 16 residues. Here the CDR3 DNA reads TGTGCCAGCAGCCTTGACGAGCGGGAGGGCCAAGAGACCCAGTACTTC. Protein: CASSLDEREGQETQYF.

This rearrangement joins TRBV7-2 to TRBJ2-1; TRBD1 matches 7 bases. This CDR3 region has 15 residues. V shed 3 bases and J 4 bases; nucleotides not matched to a gene: 6. CDR1 is SGHTA, CDR2 FQGNSA, per germline. The CDR3 DNA is TGTGCCAGCAGCTTCAGGACAGGAGTATACAATGAGCAGTTCTTC. Protein sequence: CASSFRTGVYNEQFF.

The chain links TRBV6-4 to TRBJ2-1; the D is unclear. Trimming took off 2 bases at V and 4 bases at J, with 12 bases between the two ends. The CDR3 has 15 amino acids. Germline V gene sequence: CDR1 MRHNA, CDR2 SNTAGT. The CDR3 DNA reads TGTGCCAGCAGTGACACGGTTGGAAGTTACAATGAGCAGTTCTTC. Encoded protein: CASSDTVGSYNEQFF.

This clone was observed a single time. The rearrangement joins TRBV5-5 to TRBJ2-4; 9 nucleotides line up with TRBD1. The CDR3 runs 16 residues. V lost 0 bases, J lost 5 bases, and 6 bases stayed unmatched. Germline CDR1 is SGHKS and CDR2 is YYEKEE (reference sequence). CDR3: CASSLAWRTGENIQYF. DNA for the CDR3: TGTGCCAGCAGCTTGGCCTGGCGGACAGGGGAAAACATTCAGTACTTC.